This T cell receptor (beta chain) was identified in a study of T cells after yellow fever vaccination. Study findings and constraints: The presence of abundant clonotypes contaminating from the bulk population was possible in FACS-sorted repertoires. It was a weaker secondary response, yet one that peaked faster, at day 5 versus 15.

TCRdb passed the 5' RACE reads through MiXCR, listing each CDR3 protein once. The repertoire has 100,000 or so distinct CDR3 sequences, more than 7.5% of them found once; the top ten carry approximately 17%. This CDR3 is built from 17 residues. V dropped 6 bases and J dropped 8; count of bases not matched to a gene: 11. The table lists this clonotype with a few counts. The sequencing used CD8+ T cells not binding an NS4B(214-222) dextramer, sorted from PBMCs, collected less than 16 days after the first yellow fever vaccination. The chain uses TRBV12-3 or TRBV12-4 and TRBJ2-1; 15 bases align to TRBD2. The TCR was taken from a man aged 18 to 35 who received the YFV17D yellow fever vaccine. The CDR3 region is CASSTGTSGGSWDEQFF. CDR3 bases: TGTGCCAGCAGCACCGGGACTAGCGGGGGGTCTTGGGATGAGCAGTTCTTC.